What follows are 32 T cell receptor beta chains derived from one specimen sequenced in a study of cytomegalovirus exposure and HLA in healthy donors. PCR involved 60 Vbeta and 13 Jbeta primers. Clones were sequenced by immunoSEQ multiplex PCR, and TCRdb holds only the in-frame ones, with some missing. The sample records some 150,000 clones, around 80% being singletons. Sequencing was carried out using PBMCs. All receptors derive from a woman aged 18-35 years in good health and CMV-seronegative.

This sequence joins TRBV7-9 and TRBJ1-3; no clear D. The CDR3 is 14 residues long. Trimming stripped 4 bases from V and 1 base from J, with 8 bases between. In germline, CDR1 is SEHNR, CDR2 FQNEAQ (reference sequence). The DNA for the CDR3 is TGTGCCAGCAGCTACCCGGTGTCTGGAAACACCATATATTTT. Translating gives CASSYPVSGNTIYF.

This clone appeared a few times. This rearrangement joins TRBV4-2 to TRBJ2-7; 9 bases fit TRBD1. The CDR3 is 18 amino acids. V trimming: 0 bases; J trimming: 5 bases; junction bases outside the gene matches: 14. Germline CDR1 reads LGHNA; CDR2 reads YNFKEQ. This CDR3 reads CASSQDGFTGGESDEQYF. For the CDR3, the DNA is TGTGCCAGCAGCCAAGATGGGTTTACAGGGGGCGAATCCGACGAGCAGTACTTC.

The gene calls are TRBV5-1 and TRBJ1-1, with D unresolved. The CDR3 loop spans 13 amino acids. Deletions cut 0 bases from V and 5 bases from J, with 8 bases between. Looked up from germline, CDR1 is SGHRS and CDR2 is YFSETQ. The CDR3 reads CASSLGFETEAFF. In DNA, the CDR3 is TGCGCCAGCAGCTTGGGGTTCGAGACTGAAGCTTTCTTT.

This chain links TRBV6-1 with TRBJ1-5, with 7 positions matching TRBD1. The junction had 8 bases not matched to a gene; V was cut back by 7 bases and J by 5 bases. The CDR3 is made up of 14 amino acids. Germline CDR1 MNHNS, CDR2 SASEGT. This CDR3 is CASMETGSYQPQHF. The CDR3 bases are TGTGCCAGCATGGAGACAGGGAGTTATCAGCCCCAGCATTTT.

There are a few counts of this clone. This chain links TRBV5-4 with TRBJ2-5; 8 nucleotides agree with TRBD2. Trimming took 2 bases from V and 4 from J; bases not matched to a gene: 7. The germline V gene has CDR1 SGHNT and CDR2 YYREEE (reference sequence). The CDR3 extends over 15 amino acids. The CDR3 DNA is TGTGCCAGCAGCTTAGAAATAGCGGGGAGAGAGACCCAGTACTTC. It translates to CASSLEIAGRETQYF.

This clone was detected once. V usage is TRBV29-1 and J usage is TRBJ1-2, with D possibly TRBD1 on 6 matching bases. The CDR3 is made up of 13 amino acids. Trimming cost V 5 bases and J 2 bases, with 12 bases left between them. Per germline, CDR1 SQVTM and CDR2 ANQGSEA. Here the CDR3 DNA reads TGCAGCGTTAAACCTCAGGGGAACTATGGCTACACCTTC. This codes for CSVKPQGNYGYTF. Full variable domain (outside the CDR3, taken from reference TRBV29-1 and TRBJ1-2): SAVISQKPSRDICQRGTSLTIQCQVDSQVTMMFWYRQQPGQSLTLIATANQGSEATYESGFVIDKFPISRPNLTFSTLTVSNMSPEDSSIYLCSVKPQGNYGYTFGSGTRLTVV.

V gene TRBV10-1 combines with J gene TRBJ2-3, with TRBD1 matching over 8 bases. The CDR3 totals 16 residues. V lost 3 bases, J lost 2 bases, and 7 bases stayed unmatched. CDR1 and CDR2 (germline): WNHNN, SYGVQD (reference sequence). CDR3 amino acids: CASSDPTGDYTDTQYF. The CDR3 DNA sequence: TGCGCCAGCAGTGACCCGACAGGGGATTACACAGATACGCAGTATTTT.

V and J are TRBV11-3 and TRBJ2-5, with D possibly TRBD1 on 5 matching bases. Germline lookup yields CDR1 SGHNT and CDR2 YENEEA. Trimming shortened V by 1 base and J by 0 bases, and 9 bases separated the two germline ends. This CDR3 has 15 amino acids. The CDR3 reads CASSLGGRDQETQYF. Here the CDR3 DNA reads TGTGCCAGCAGCTTAGGGGGCAGGGACCAAGAGACCCAGTACTTC.

This clone appeared a few times. The gene calls are TRBV6-8 and TRBJ2-1; D is possibly TRBD2 (6 bases). The CDR3 has 12 residues. Germline V gives CDR1 MNHGY, CDR2 SAAAGT. The V end was cut by 11 bases, the J end by 9 bases, with 17 bases between. CDR3 sequence reads: CAGTPGRTEQFF. CDR3 in DNA: TGTGCCGGAACCCCCGGGAGAACTGAGCAGTTCTTC.

The chain joins TRBV6-1 to TRBJ1-6; no reliable D call. Looked up from germline, CDR1 is MNHNS and CDR2 is SASEGT. The CDR3 consists of 17 residues. The V end lost 1 base, the J end lost 7 bases, and 17 bases lay between the germline ends. CDR3 protein: CASSEVGTVRANSPLHF. The CDR3, as DNA: TGTGCCAGCAGTGAAGTTGGAACCGTGCGGGCAAATTCACCCCTCCACTTT.

The gene calls are TRBV2 and TRBJ2-5; weak D call: TRBD1 (6 bases). Trimming removed 6 bases from V and 2 bases from J, with 10 bases in between. This CDR3 region has 13 residues. Germline CDR1 reads SNHLY; CDR2 reads FYNNEI. In DNA form, the CDR3 reads TGTGCCAGCAGATGGACAGCTCAAGAGACCCAGTACTTC. Translation: CASRWTAQETQYF.

The chain is built from TRBV14 and TRBJ1-2, with a weak D call TRBD1 (6 bases). Germline values: CDR1 SGHDN, CDR2 FVKESK. The CDR3 runs 13 residues. V was cut by 3 bases and J by 4 bases, with 9 bases left in between. The CDR3 protein is CASSQDRFYGYTF. The CDR3 DNA sequence: TGTGCCAGCAGCCAGGACAGATTCTATGGCTACACCTTC.

The sample holds a few counts of this clone. The CDR3 loop is CASSYRTGGSSYEQYF. The CDR3 region has the DNA TGTGCCAGCAGTTACCGGACAGGGGGCAGTTCCTACGAGCAGTACTTC. The V and J genes are TRBV6-5 and TRBJ2-7; 11 bases match TRBD1. The CDR3 is made up of 16 amino acids. Germline CDR1 MNHEY, CDR2 SVGAGI. With 2 bases clipped from V and 1 base from J, the junction kept 4 bases outside the gene matches.

About this clone itself: The junction departs from germline at one end; a sequencing error may be responsible. This chain joins TRBV7-7 and TRBJ2-6; D not certain. From germline, CDR1 is SSHAT and CDR2 FNYEAQ (reference sequence). The CDR3 has 15 amino acids. CDR3 nucleotide sequence: TGTGCTAGCAGCTCCCTCAGCTCTGGGGCCAACGTCCTGACTTTC. Translating it yields CASSSLSSGANVLTF.

The V and J genes are TRBV9 and TRBJ1-2, with D perhaps matching TRBD1 (5 bases). CDR3 length: 12 residues. The germline V gene encodes CDR1 SGDLS and CDR2 YYNGEE. V lost 0 bases, J lost 9 bases, and 9 bases lay in between. CDR3 DNA sequence: TGTGCCAGCAGCGTAGAGCCAGGGAGCTACACCTTC. This gives the protein CASSVEPGSYTF.

This sequence joins TRBV7-3 and TRBJ2-7; D unclear. Germline V lookup: CDR1 SGHTA, CDR2 FQGTGA. V lost 0 bases, J lost 5 bases, and 8 bases lay in between. The CDR3 runs 13 residues. The CDR3: CASSLTGFDEQYF. The CDR3 DNA reads TGTGCCAGCAGCTTAACCGGGTTCGACGAGCAGTACTTC.

The chain combines TRBV6-5 with TRBJ2-7; weak D call: TRBD2 (7 bases). Germline V gene data show CDR1 as MNHEY and CDR2 as SVGAGI. V gave up 0 bases and J gave up 2 bases, with 14 bases separating them. There are 16 residues in the CDR3. CDR3 residues: CASSYSLPGGPYEQYF. CDR3 in DNA: TGTGCCAGCAGTTACTCGCTCCCCGGGGGGCCCTACGAGCAGTACTTC.

This chain uses TRBV7-9 with TRBJ1-2; TRBD1 agrees at 7 bases. V dropped 5 bases and J dropped 3; count of bases not matched to a gene: 18. The CDR3 runs to 18 residues. Germline CDR1 and CDR2: SEHNR and FQNEAQ (reference sequence). The CDR3 coding sequence is TGTGCCAGCAGCCACAGAATAACGACAGGGAAGAAGGACTATGGCTACACCTTC. Protein: CASSHRITTGKKDYGYTF.

The chain recombines TRBV2 with TRBJ1-1; D is possibly TRBD1 (6 bases). Between the trimmed V and J ends, which lost 6 bases and 3 bases, there was a span of 14 bases. Germline CDR1 is SNHLY and CDR2 is FYNNEI. The CDR3 loop spans 14 amino acids. The CDR3 protein is CASRWTEGHTEAFF. The CDR3 coding sequence is TGTGCCAGCAGGTGGACAGAAGGTCACACTGAAGCTTTCTTT. Full variable domain (missing parts from reference TRBV2 and TRBJ1-1): EPEVTQTPSHQVTQMGQEVILRCVPISNHLYFYWYRQILGQKVEFLVSFYNNEISEKSEIFDDQFSVERPDGSNFTLKIRSTKLEDSAMYFCASRWTEGHTEAFFGQGTRLTVV.

The DNA of the CDR3 is TGTGCCAGCAGCTTAGGGCTGGGGCAGAGCACAGATACGCAGTATTTT. Its protein is CASSLGLGQSTDTQYF. The V call is TRBV7-6, the J call TRBJ2-3, with a tentative D call TRBD1 (5 bases). CDR1 is SGHVS, CDR2 FNYEAQ, per germline. Trimming left V 1 base short and J 0 bases short, with 11 bases between. The CDR3 has 16 amino acids.

This chain links TRBV7-2 with TRBJ2-3, with 10 nucleotides matching TRBD1. J gave up 4 bases and V 1 base, and 8 bases lay outside the gene matches. The CDR3 has 17 amino acids. From germline, CDR1 is SGHTA and CDR2 FQGNSA. CDR3 in DNA: TGTGCCAGCAGCTTAGTGAGCGGGACAGGGGTAGCAGATACGCAGTATTTT. Amino acid sequence: CASSLVSGTGVADTQYF.

J is TRBJ2-5 and V is TRBV6-1; unclear D gene. The J call could be wrong; TRBJ2-7 is a better fit for the DNA end. The CDR3 spans 11 residues. Germline V gene data show CDR1 as MNHNS and CDR2 as SASEGT. The CDR3 DNA sequence: TGTGCCAGCAGTGCGATCTACGAGCAGTACTTC. Translated: CASSAIYEQYF.

The chain carries TRBV27 and TRBJ1-3, with TRBD1 matching 7 bases. Looked up from germline, CDR1 is MNHEY and CDR2 is SMNVEV (reference sequence). V gave up 5 bases and J gave up 3 bases; unmatched junction bases: 10. CDR3 length: 16 amino acids. The CDR3 here is CASSQTGWSGGNTIYF. In DNA, the CDR3 is TGTGCCAGCAGTCAGACAGGGTGGTCCGGTGGAAACACCATATATTTT.

The chain carries TRBV5-8 and TRBJ1-1, with D uncertain. V lost 4 bases and J lost 4, with 5 bases in between. The CDR3 extends over 11 amino acids. The germline gives CDR1 SGHTS, CDR2 YDEGEE. The CDR3 DNA is TGTGCCAGCAGCCCGAGCACTGAAGCTTTCTTT. Protein product: CASSPSTEAFF.

CDR3 loop: CALGPRGLGYTF. The CDR3 nucleotides are TGTGCCCTAGGGCCAAGGGGGCTTGGCTACACCTTC. The J gene is TRBJ1-2, the V gene TRBV30, with 7 bases lining up with TRBD1. The CDR3 is 12 residues long. V shed 8 bases and J 7 bases; nucleotides not matched to a gene: 10. The germline CDR1 and CDR2 sequences are GTSNPN and SVGIG (reference sequence).

V is TRBV27 and J is TRBJ1-1; tentatively, D is TRBD1 (6 bases). The germline V gene encodes CDR1 MNHEY and CDR2 SMNVEV (reference sequence). V was trimmed by 1 base and J by 0 bases, leaving 9 bases between them. The CDR3 contains 15 residues. For the CDR3, the DNA is TGTGCCAGCAGTTTATTGGGACACCTGAACACTGAAGCTTTCTTT. It yields the protein CASSLLGHLNTEAFF.

This clone was detected only a few times. This chain uses TRBV5-5 with TRBJ1-4, with 9 bases fitting TRBD1. Germline CDR1 is SGHKS and CDR2 is YYEKEE (reference sequence). V shed 4 bases and J 3 bases; nucleotides not matched to a gene: 10. This CDR3 comprises 17 residues. DNA for the CDR3: TGTGCCAGCAGCGGACTAACAGGGGGCAGGGCTAATGAAAAACTGTTTTTT. Residues: CASSGLTGGRANEKLFF.

The rearrangement links TRBV5-1 to TRBJ1-2, with TRBD1 as a possible D gene (5 bases). Germline-derived CDR1 and CDR2 are SGHRS and YFSETQ. The CDR3 loop spans 14 amino acids. Trimming took off 4 bases at V and 6 bases at J, with 16 bases between the two ends. This CDR3 is CASSLKEGYDGYTF. Here the CDR3 DNA reads TGCGCCAGCAGCCTAAAGGAGGGGTACGATGGCTACACCTTC. Combining the CDR3 with reference TRBV5-1 and TRBJ1-2 gives the whole variable domain KAGVTQTPRYLIKTRGQQVTLSCSPISGHRSVSWYQQTPGQGLQFLFEYFSETQRNKGNFPGRFSGRQFSNSRSEMNVSTLELGDSALYLCASSLKEGYDGYTFGSGTRLTVV.

This chain connects TRBV5-6 to TRBJ2-3; TRBD2 matches at 10 bases. J lost 7 bases, V lost 0 bases, and 5 bases had no gene match. CDR3 length: 15 amino acids. From germline, CDR1 is SGHDT and CDR2 YYEEEE. The CDR3 reads CASSLVAGGSNTQYF. In DNA, the CDR3 is TGTGCCAGCAGCTTGGTAGCGGGGGGTTCGAATACGCAGTATTTT.

This clone was recorded once. The genes are TRBV6-5 and TRBJ1-1; D not certain. Germline V gene sequence: CDR1 MNHEY, CDR2 SVGAGI. Trimming pared 0 bases from V and 3 bases from J, leaving 11 bases between. This CDR3 has 15 amino acids. CDR3 loop: CASSYSIPRDTEAFF. The CDR3 region has the DNA TGTGCCAGCAGTTACTCGATCCCGAGGGACACTGAAGCTTTCTTT.

This sequence joins TRBV13 and TRBJ1-1; no clear D gene. This CDR3 has 12 residues. CDR1 is PRHDT, CDR2 FYEKMQ, per germline (reference sequence). Trimming cost V 5 bases and J 5 bases, with 9 bases left between them. The CDR3 DNA is TGTGCCAGCAGCCTTAGTAAGACTGAAGCTTTCTTT. It encodes CASSLSKTEAFF.

The chain combines TRBV4-2 with TRBJ2-3; 14 bases agree with TRBD2. CDR1 and CDR2 (germline): LGHNA, YNFKEQ. The CDR3 is 18 residues long. With V trimmed by 6 bases and J by 4 bases, 12 bases remained unmatched. CDR3 DNA sequence: TGTGCCAGCAGACCTCTGACTAGCGGGGGGGCCGGCGCAGATACGCAGTATTTT. Translated, it gives CASRPLTSGGAGADTQYF.